The 31 T cell receptor beta chains below come from one sample, sequenced in a study of blood T cell repertoires in COVID-19. The repertoire was sequenced with immunoSEQ multiplex PCR; TCRdb's copy has only in-frame clones and lacks some. This table has 200,000 to 250,000 clones, around 81% appearing once. Sample: PBMCs or T cells enriched from blood (not recorded which). Receptor source: a man under 40 with acute COVID-19.

The chain recombines TRBV3-1 (or the pseudogene TRBV3-2) with TRBJ2-5; TRBD2 matches at 9 bases. Germline loops: CDR1 LGHDT, CDR2 YNNKEL (reference sequence). This CDR3 is built from 18 residues. Trimming removed 1 base from V and 5 bases from J; junction bases left unmatched: 14. Here the CDR3 DNA reads TGTGCCAGCAGCCAAGGGCTCAGCGGGGGGTTTATAAGGGAGACCCAGTACTTC. Protein: CASSQGLSGGFIRETQYF.

The chain combines TRBV6-5 with TRBJ2-3, with D possibly matching TRBD1 (5 bases). Between the trimmed V and J ends, which lost 2 bases and 0 bases, there was a span of 9 bases. Germline values: CDR1 MNHEY, CDR2 SVGAGI. The CDR3 spans 15 residues. The CDR3 spells CASSYGQGSTDTQYF. The CDR3 DNA sequence: TGTGCCAGCAGTTACGGCCAGGGCAGCACAGATACGCAGTATTTT.

The V and J genes are TRBV19 and TRBJ2-5; maybe TRBD1 (5 bases). The CDR3 spans 15 residues. The germline V gene has CDR1 LNHDA and CDR2 SQIVND (reference sequence). Trimming stripped 6 bases from V and 4 bases from J, with 18 bases between. CDR3 protein: CASSTFGARGETQYF. In DNA form, the CDR3 reads TGTGCCAGTAGCACCTTTGGGGCTAGAGGAGAGACCCAGTACTTC.

To note about this clone: One junction end does not reproduce the germline sequence, and a read error may be involved. The V call is TRBV6-5, the J call TRBJ1-3, with 7 nucleotides matching TRBD1. This CDR3 is 15 amino acids long. Germline V gives CDR1 MNHEY, CDR2 SVGAGI. This CDR3 is CASRPRGFSGNTIYF. For the CDR3, the DNA is TGTGCTAGCAGGCCCAGGGGGTTCTCTGGAAACACCATATATTTT.

J is TRBJ1-1 and V is TRBV2; no firm D call. From germline, CDR1 is SNHLY and CDR2 FYNNEI. V dropped 1 base and J dropped 6 bases, with 15 bases sitting between them. CDR3 size: 15 residues. The CDR3 reads CASSEGQQRRAEAFF. In nucleotides, the CDR3 is TGTGCCAGCAGTGAAGGGCAGCAGAGGAGGGCTGAAGCTTTCTTT. Based on the CDR3 plus reference TRBV2 and TRBJ1-1, the full variable domain is EPEVTQTPSHQVTQMGQEVILRCVPISNHLYFYWYRQILGQKVEFLVSFYNNEISEKSEIFDDQFSVERPDGSNFTLKIRSTKLEDSAMYFCASSEGQQRRAEAFFGQGTRLTVV.

V and J are TRBV9 and TRBJ2-5, with a tentative D call TRBD2 (6 bases). The germline V and J ends were trimmed by 4 bases and 2 bases, with 15 bases remaining between them. In germline, CDR1 is SGDLS, CDR2 YYNGEE. The CDR3 sequence is 15 residues long. The CDR3 loop reads CASSPTVSGQETQYF. Written as DNA, the CDR3 is TGTGCCAGCAGCCCGACCGTTAGCGGACAAGAGACCCAGTACTTC.

The V call is TRBV14, the J call TRBJ2-3, with D possibly TRBD1 on 6 matching bases. Germline V gene data show CDR1 as SGHDN and CDR2 as FVKESK. The CDR3 totals 13 residues. V lost 2 bases and J 4 bases, leaving 7 bases between the germline ends. For the CDR3, the DNA is TGTGCCAGCAGCCAAACAGGGCCAGATACGCAGTATTTT. This gives the protein CASSQTGPDTQYF. Looking up the rest from reference TRBV14 and TRBJ2-3 gives the full variable domain: EAGVTQFPSHSVIEKGQTVTLRCDPISGHDNLYWYRRVMGKEIKFLLHFVKESKQDESGMPNNRFLAERTGGTYSTLKVQPAELEDSGVYFCASSQTGPDTQYFGPGTRLTVL.

This rearrangement joins TRBV5-1 to TRBJ1-6; 10 bases align to TRBD1. CDR1 and CDR2 (germline): SGHRS, YFSETQ. The CDR3 is 16 residues long. V shed 3 bases, J shed 8 bases, and the junction held 8 bases outside the gene matches. The CDR3 region is CASSSTGTGADSPLHF. The CDR3 DNA reads TGCGCCAGCAGCTCGACCGGGACAGGGGCTGATTCACCCCTCCACTTT.

CDR3 sequence: CASQHQGMNTEAFF. In DNA form, the CDR3 reads TGTGCCAGTCAACACCAGGGTATGAACACTGAAGCTTTCTTT. V and J are TRBV19 and TRBJ1-1; perhaps TRBD1 as D (5 bases). The CDR3 has 14 amino acids. The germline V gene has CDR1 LNHDA and CDR2 SQIVND (reference sequence). Trimming stripped 8 bases from V and 0 bases from J, with 13 bases between. The complete variable domain, with remaining parts taken from reference TRBV19 and TRBJ1-1, reads DGGITQSPKYLFRKEGQNVTLSCEQNLNHDAMYWYRQDPGQGLRLIYYSQIVNDFQKGDIAEGYSVSREKKESFPLTVTSAQKNPTAFYLCASQHQGMNTEAFFGQGTRLTVV.

The rearrangement uses TRBV7-9 and TRBJ2-7; TRBD1 is a possible D gene (5 bases). CDR1 and CDR2 (germline): SEHNR, FQNEAQ (reference sequence). The CDR3 has 16 amino acids. Trimming took 4 bases from V and 2 from J, leaving 18 bases between them. CDR3 residues: CASSSDSNRNPYEQYF. The CDR3, as DNA: TGTGCCAGCAGCTCGGATTCAAACAGGAATCCCTACGAGCAGTACTTC. Using reference TRBV7-9 and TRBJ2-7 for the parts outside the CDR3, the full variable domain is DTGVSQNPRHKITKRGQNVTFRCDPISEHNRLYWYRQTLGQGPEFLTYFQNEAQLEKSRLLSDRFSAERPKGSFSTLEIQRTEQGDSAMYLCASSSDSNRNPYEQYFGPGTRLTVT.

The rearrangement links TRBV28 to TRBJ1-5; 9 nucleotides line up with TRBD1. Germline assignment: CDR1 MDHEN and CDR2 SYDVKM. The ends lost 5 bases at V and 4 bases at J; junction bases unmatched: 6. The CDR3 has 15 residues. The CDR3 nucleotides are TGTGCCAGCAGTCGAACAGGGGGCTCAAATCAGCCCCAGCATTTT. Its protein is CASSRTGGSNQPQHF.

The genes are TRBV9 and TRBJ2-3, with TRBD2 matching 7 bases. The CDR3 is made up of 17 amino acids. With V trimmed by 7 bases and J by 2 bases, 16 bases remained unmatched. The germline V gene has CDR1 SGDLS and CDR2 YYNGEE. The CDR3 loop reads CASGENRDYFSTDTQYF. CDR3 bases: TGTGCCAGCGGGGAAAACCGGGACTACTTTTCCACAGATACGCAGTATTTT.

The J gene is TRBJ1-1, the V gene TRBV27, with 7 bases that match TRBD1. The CDR3 runs to 13 residues. Germline V CDR1 and CDR2: MNHEY, SMNVEV (reference sequence). Losses at the gene ends were 6 bases for V and 4 bases for J; bases not matched to a gene: 5. CDR3 sequence: CASSRQGGTEAFF. CDR3 nucleotides: TGTGCCAGCAGCCGACAGGGTGGCACTGAAGCTTTCTTT.

In regard to this clone: Other DNA variants within this sample encode the same CDR3. CDR3 region: CATSEQGNQPQHF. The DNA for the CDR3 is TGTGCCACCAGTGAACAGGGCAATCAGCCCCAGCATTTT. This rearrangement joins TRBV24-1 to TRBJ1-5; TRBD1 is a possible D gene (5 bases). Germline-derived CDR1 and CDR2 are KGHDR and SFDVKD. V was shortened by 4 bases and J by 2 bases, with 5 bases between the two germline ends. This CDR3 is built from 13 residues.

The chain is built from TRBV5-6 and TRBJ2-7; TRBD1 matches 9 bases. CDR3 length equals 14 residues. Germline V gene data show CDR1 as SGHDT and CDR2 as YYEEEE. The V segment lost 6 bases and the J segment 3 bases; nucleotides outside the gene matches: 7. CDR3 nucleotides: TGTGCCAGCACCAGGGACAGGGCCTACTACGAGCAGTACTTC. Protein product: CASTRDRAYYEQYF. The variable domain in full, completed from reference TRBV5-6 and TRBJ2-7, reads DAGVTQSPTHLIKTRGQQVTLRCSPKSGHDTVSWYQQALGQGPQFIFQYYEEEERQRGNFPDRFSGHQFPNYSSELNVNALLLGDSALYLCASTRDRAYYEQYFGPGTRLTVT.

This rearrangement joins TRBV5-5 to TRBJ2-1; D is possibly TRBD2 (6 bases). This CDR3 is 13 amino acids long. Looked up from germline, CDR1 is SGHKS and CDR2 is YYEKEE (reference sequence). Trimming removed 5 bases from V and 9 bases from J, with 15 bases in between. DNA of the CDR3: TGTGCCAGCAGGGGAGCGGGTCATCTTGAGCAGTTCTTC. This codes for CASRGAGHLEQFF.

The chain joins TRBV3-1 (or the pseudogene TRBV3-2) to TRBJ1-2; D might be TRBD1 (5 bases). The CDR3 length is 14 residues. Deletions cut 1 base from V and 8 bases from J, with 14 bases between. Per germline, CDR1 LGHDT and CDR2 YNNKEL (reference sequence). CDR3 in amino acids: CASSQVDSLWGYTF. As DNA, the CDR3 is TGTGCCAGCAGCCAAGTTGACAGCTTGTGGGGCTACACCTTC.

The V gene is TRBV5-6, the J gene TRBJ1-3; 8 bases match TRBD1. Unmatched junction bases numbered 8, after V lost 2 bases and J lost 4 bases. The CDR3 runs to 16 residues. The germline gives CDR1 SGHDT, CDR2 YYEEEE. DNA for the CDR3: TGTGCCAGCAGCTTAGTATCGACAGGGGCCGGAAACACCATATATTTT. Residues: CASSLVSTGAGNTIYF.

This clone appeared once. The genes are TRBV29-1 and TRBJ2-1; 12 nucleotides align to TRBD2. The CDR3 spans 16 residues. V shed 6 bases, J shed 4 bases, and the junction held 10 bases outside the gene matches. Germline V CDR1 and CDR2: SQVTM, ANQGSEA. CDR3 sequence: CSVDSASGGGYNEQFF. CDR3 in DNA: TGCAGCGTGGACTCCGCTAGCGGGGGGGGGTACAATGAGCAGTTCTTC.

The rearrangement joins TRBV2 to TRBJ1-5; no clear D gene. Germline lookup yields CDR1 SNHLY and CDR2 FYNNEI. The CDR3 sequence is 14 residues long. V dropped 6 bases and J dropped 6 bases, with 15 bases sitting between them. This CDR3 reads CASRNNPTLQPQHF. DNA for the CDR3: TGTGCCAGCAGGAACAACCCGACTCTTCAGCCCCAGCATTTT.

The chain has TRBV11-3 and TRBJ2-3; 8 nucleotides match TRBD2. Losses at the gene ends were 0 bases for V and 6 bases for J; bases not matched to a gene: 14. The CDR3 has 18 residues. Germline V gene sequence: CDR1 SGHNT, CDR2 YENEEA. Written as DNA, the CDR3 is TGTGCCAGCAGCTTAGATCGCGGCGGGGGGACGACAGGTGATACGCAGTATTTT. It yields the protein CASSLDRGGGTTGDTQYF.

The rearrangement joins TRBV6-1 to TRBJ2-4; tentative D call: TRBD1 (6 bases). In germline, CDR1 is MNHNS, CDR2 SASEGT. V lost 3 bases, J lost 7 bases, and 16 bases lay in between. This CDR3 comprises 15 residues. DNA of the CDR3: TGTGCCAGCAGTGACCTAGACAGGAGTGGGAACATTCAGTACTTC. Protein product: CASSDLDRSGNIQYF.

The chain links TRBV27 to TRBJ1-6; 9 nucleotides agree with TRBD1. Germline-derived CDR1 and CDR2 are MNHEY and SMNVEV (reference sequence). CDR3 length equals 16 residues. V lost 5 bases and J lost 10; bases outside the gene matches: 12. Here the CDR3 reads CASSPNPDRGGSPLHF. The CDR3, as DNA: TGTGCCAGCAGTCCAAACCCGGACAGGGGAGGCTCACCCCTCCACTTT.

The CDR3, as DNA: TGCAGCGTTCTCCAGGGAACCAACACTGAAGCTTTCTTT. Its translation: CSVLQGTNTEAFF. The V and J genes are TRBV29-1 and TRBJ1-1; D is possibly TRBD1 (5 bases). Deletions cut 5 bases from V and 2 bases from J, with 12 bases between. CDR1 and CDR2 from the germline V gene are SQVTM and ANQGSEA. The CDR3 has 13 residues.

The chain has TRBV11-3 and TRBJ2-2; 7 positions match TRBD1. In germline, CDR1 is SGHNT, CDR2 YENEEA. CDR3 length: 14 amino acids. V shed 5 bases, J shed 7 bases, and the junction held 7 bases outside the gene matches. CDR3 coding DNA: TGTGCCAGCAGCACCCGACAGGGACACGGGGAGCTGTTTTTT. Residues: CASSTRQGHGELFF.

J is TRBJ1-2 and V is TRBV4-2, with unresolved D. Germline CDR1 LGHNA, CDR2 YNFKEQ. The CDR3 extends over 14 amino acids. V gave up 3 bases and J gave up 4 bases, with 12 bases separating them. The CDR3 bases are TGTGCCAGCAGCCATGTGGGCCGTGGCTATGGCTACACCTTC. It specifies CASSHVGRGYGYTF.

J is TRBJ1-4 and V is TRBV24-1, with D possibly matching TRBD1 (6 bases). Deletions cut 5 bases from V and 7 bases from J, with 10 bases between. CDR1 KGHDR and CDR2 SFDVKD come from the germline V gene. The CDR3 contains 13 residues. CDR3 protein: CATSAAGVEKLFF. The CDR3 DNA sequence: TGTGCCACCAGTGCCGCAGGGGTTGAAAAACTGTTTTTT.

The V gene is TRBV4-1, the J gene TRBJ1-5; TRBD1 matches 7 bases. V lost 1 base to trimming and J lost 2 bases; unmatched junction nucleotides: 8. Germline CDR1 is MGHRA and CDR2 is YSYEKL. The CDR3 has 17 residues. This CDR3 is CASSQVRGREGNQPQHF. The DNA for the CDR3 is TGCGCCAGCAGCCAAGTGAGGGGGCGCGAGGGCAATCAGCCCCAGCATTTT.

The sample holds one count of this clone. J is TRBJ1-6 and V is TRBV7-5; the table names TRBD1, a call not compared with the DNA. TRBV7-5 is marked as a pseudogene. This CDR3 contains 15 residues. The CDR3 region is CVRSLGPPVNSPLHF. The CDR3 DNA sequence: TGTGTCAGAAGCTTAGGGCCGCCTGTTAATTCACCCCTCCACTTT.

This chain links TRBV7-6 with TRBJ1-4; maybe TRBD1 (5 bases). Trimming pared 0 bases from V and 0 bases from J, leaving 11 bases between. CDR1 is SGHVS and CDR2 is FNYEAQ in the germline V gene. This CDR3 has 17 amino acids. This CDR3 reads CASSLAPTEATNEKLFF. The CDR3 DNA follows: TGTGCCAGCAGCTTAGCCCCGACAGAGGCAACTAATGAAAAACTGTTTTTT.

The rearrangement links TRBV9 to TRBJ1-6; D may be TRBD1 (5 bases). Trimming pared 1 base from V and 6 bases from J, leaving 8 bases between. Germline V gives CDR1 SGDLS, CDR2 YYNGEE. CDR3 length: 14 residues. The CDR3 DNA is TGTGCCAGCAGCGTAATCGACAGTAATTCACCCCTCCACTTT. It encodes CASSVIDSNSPLHF.